This is a list of T cell receptor beta chains from one sample in a study of T-cell memory formation after mild COVID-19. TCRdb fed the 5' RACE reads into MiXCR, producing one record per CDR3 protein. The sample yields around 250,000 distinct CDR3 sequences, around 16% seen once. Input material: PBMCs or a T cell subset sorted from them (not recorded which). These TCRs come from a man aged 18 to 30 who had mild COVID-19 (a few samples of this study predate the infection). Cell type and time point are not known. The CDR3 runs from the conserved cysteine through the conserved F or W. The D gene is left open where the match is weak. Some rows have no size entry. The others give once, few or many, or a class for an expanded clone.

TRBV20-1	TRBJ2-5	few	.	CSASRAGAHLAETQYF	TGCAGTGCTAGTAGGGCAGGGGCCCACCTAGCGGAGACCCAGTACTTC
TRBV5-4	TRBJ2-3	.	TRBD1	CASSLVSVRTGSTQYF	TGTGCCAGCAGCTTGGTCAGCGTCCGGACAGGGAGTACGCAGTATTTT
TRBV7-8	TRBJ1-1	.	.	CASSSSRTEAFF	TGTGCCAGCAGCTCCTCCCGCACTGAAGCTTTCTTT
TRBV5-1	TRBJ1-3	few	.	CASSLWGGDVSGNTIYF	TGCGCCAGCAGCTTGTGGGGTGGTGACGTCTCTGGAAACACCATATATTTT
TRBV3-1	TRBJ2-5	.	.	CASSPRRRGGPQETQYF	TGTGCCAGCAGCCCCAGACGCAGGGGCGGTCCGCAAGAGACCCAGTACTTC
TRBV7-2	TRBJ2-3	.	.	CASSSPGPIPDTQYF	TGTGCCAGCAGCTCCCCGGGGCCCATTCCAGATACGCAGTATTTT
TRBV19	TRBJ1-1	.	.	CASGGRGNTEAFF	TGTGCCAGTGGCGGCAGGGGGAACACTGAAGCTTTCTTT
TRBV4-2	TRBJ2-7	.	.	CASSPGRRSSYEQYF	TGTGCCAGCAGCCCCGGACGGAGGAGCTCCTACGAGCAGTACTTC
TRBV18	TRBJ2-2	many	.	CASSPPPPGELFF	TGTGCCAGCTCACCACCCCCCCCGGGGGAGCTGTTTTTT
TRBV25-1	TRBJ2-7	.	.	CASSAATGAYEQYF	TGTGCCAGCAGTGCTGCGACAGGTGCCTACGAGCAGTACTTC
TRBV7-2	TRBJ2-1	.	.	CASSPGLDEQFF	TGTGCCAGCAGCCCCGGTCTCGATGAGCAGTTCTTC
TRBV7-2	TRBJ2-2	.	.	CASSRLNTGELFF	TGTGCCAGCAGCCGGCTAAACACCGGGGAGCTGTTTTTT
TRBV11-2	TRBJ1-2	.	.	CASSIPAGGYTF	TGTGCCAGCAGTATACCCGCCGGCGGCTACACCTTC
TRBV5-1	TRBJ2-1	many	TRBD1	CASSLEGQPHNEQFF	TGCGCCAGCAGCTTGGAGGGACAGCCTCACAATGAGCAGTTCTTC
TRBV7-9	TRBJ2-2	many	.	CASRKNRDGDTGELFF	TGTGCCAGCAGGAAAAACCGAGACGGCGACACCGGGGAGCTGTTTTTT
TRBV2	TRBJ2-1	.	.	CASSEFGGGRNEQFF	TGTGCCAGCAGTGAATTTGGCGGGGGCCGCAATGAGCAGTTCTTC
TRBV24-1	TRBJ2-5	.	TRBD2	CATSDGGGLQETQYF	TGTGCCACCAGCGACGGGGGGGGCCTCCAAGAGACCCAGTACTTC
TRBV6-6	TRBJ1-1	few	.	CASTPRGNTEAFF	TGTGCCAGCACCCCCCGGGGGAACACTGAAGCTTTCTTT
TRBV20-1	TRBJ1-5	.	.	CSARSPRGNQPQHF	TGCAGTGCTAGAAGCCCCAGGGGCAATCAGCCCCAGCATTTT
TRBV2	TRBJ2-5	.	TRBD2	CASGGLQETQYF	TGTGCCAGCGGGGGACTACAAGAGACCCAGTACTTC
TRBV5-6	TRBJ2-5	.	.	CASEITAEETQYF	TGTGCCAGCGAGATTACAGCGGAAGAGACCCAGTACTTC
TRBV7-9	TRBJ2-3	.	.	CASSLAGALEDTQYF	TGTGCCAGCAGCTTAGCGGGAGCCTTGGAGGATACGCAGTATTTT